Below are 30 T cell receptor beta chains sequenced from a single sample in a study of blood T cell repertoires in COVID-19. Repertoires were generated with immunoSEQ multiplex PCR, while TCRdb's copy carries only in-frame clones and drops some. The sample records roughly 180,000 clones, 75% to 85% being singletons. The specimen sequenced was peripheral blood. The origin of the receptors is a woman aged 55-75 years with COVID-19, enrolled during active disease.

The V call is TRBV27, the J call TRBJ1-1; possible D gene TRBD1, 6 bases. In germline, CDR1 is MNHEY, CDR2 SMNVEV (reference sequence). The CDR3 has 13 amino acids. V dropped 4 bases and J dropped 2 bases, with 8 bases sitting between them. In DNA form, the CDR3 reads TGTGCCAGCAGTTCACAGGGAAACACTGAAGCTTTCTTT. Its translation is CASSSQGNTEAFF.

The chain recombines TRBV7-8 with TRBJ2-5; 7 nucleotides agree with TRBD2. The CDR3 sequence is 16 residues long. Germline V lookup: CDR1 SGHVS, CDR2 FQNEAQ. V trimming: 2 bases; J trimming: 2 bases; junction bases outside the gene matches: 8. The chain's CDR3 is CASSLRWEGSQETQYF. CDR3 bases: TGTGCCAGCAGCTTACGGTGGGAGGGGTCACAAGAGACCCAGTACTTC. Together with reference TRBV7-8 and TRBJ2-5, the CDR3 gives the full variable domain: GAGVSQSPRYKVAKRGQDVALRCDPISGHVSLFWYQQALGQGPEFLTYFQNEAQLDKSGLPSDRFFAERPEGSVSTLKIQRTQQEDSAVYLCASSLRWEGSQETQYFGPGTRLLVL.

The chain couples TRBV30 to TRBJ1-1; D not resolved. This CDR3 comprises 12 residues. In germline, CDR1 is GTSNPN, CDR2 SVGIG (reference sequence). Trimming took off 1 base at V and 1 base at J, with 4 bases between the two ends. The CDR3 loop is CAWSGGNTEAFF. CDR3 nucleotide sequence: TGTGCCTGGAGTGGCGGGAACACTGAAGCTTTCTTT.

The chain is built from TRBV28 and TRBJ1-2; 7 nucleotides match TRBD1. The V and J ends lost 6 bases and 4 bases, in that order; junction bases with no gene match: 11. Germline V CDR1 and CDR2: MDHEN, SYDVKM. The CDR3 is made up of 15 amino acids. The CDR3 region has the DNA TGTGCCAGCAGCCTAAGTACGGGACAGCGCTATGGCTACACCTTC. Its translation: CASSLSTGQRYGYTF.

The gene calls are TRBV10-1 and TRBJ1-1, with 7 bases fitting TRBD1. This CDR3 has 13 residues. V was pared by 6 bases and J by 3 bases, with 4 bases of the junction left unmatched. Germline V gene sequence: CDR1 WNHNN, CDR2 SYGVQD (reference sequence). CDR3: CASRNRGDTEAFF. CDR3 DNA sequence: TGCGCCAGCAGAAACAGGGGCGACACTGAAGCTTTCTTT.

This clone was detected only once. The CDR3 DNA reads as TGTGCCAGCAGGCCCTCACGGACTAGCTCCAATGAGCAGTTCTTC. This gives the protein CASRPSRTSSNEQFF. The chain links TRBV2 to TRBJ2-1, with 8 nucleotides matching TRBD2. V was clipped by 6 bases and J by 6 bases; unmatched bases: 10. This CDR3 has 15 residues. CDR1 SNHLY and CDR2 FYNNEI come from the germline V gene. The full variable domain, with the rest looked up from reference TRBV2 and TRBJ2-1, is EPEVTQTPSHQVTQMGQEVILRCVPISNHLYFYWYRQILGQKVEFLVSFYNNEISEKSEIFDDQFSVERPDGSNFTLKIRSTKLEDSAMYFCASRPSRTSSNEQFFGPGTRLTVL.

The chain uses TRBV9 and TRBJ1-6; D not certain. The CDR3 runs to 15 residues. The V end was cut by 0 bases, the J end by 5 bases, with 9 bases between. Germline V lookup: CDR1 SGDLS, CDR2 YYNGEE. CDR3 sequence reads: CASSVGQNNNSPLHF. The CDR3 nucleotides read TGTGCCAGCAGCGTAGGGCAGAACAATAATTCACCCCTCCACTTT. Full variable domain (remainder filled in from reference TRBV9 and TRBJ1-6): DSGVTQTPKHLITATGQRVTLRCSPRSGDLSVYWYQQSLDQGLQFLIQYYNGEERAKGNILERFSAQQFPDLHSELNLSSLELGDSALYFCASSVGQNNNSPLHFGNGTRLTVT.

The chain is built from TRBV14 and TRBJ2-1; 13 bases are a match to TRBD2. The CDR3 loop spans 16 amino acids. Germline CDR1 and CDR2: SGHDN and FVKESK. The V gene end was trimmed by 5 bases and the J gene end by 8 bases; junction bases not matched to a gene: 9. The CDR3 is CASSFSRTSGSDEQFF. The CDR3 nucleotides read TGTGCCAGCAGCTTCTCAAGGACTAGCGGGAGTGATGAGCAGTTCTTC.

This clone turned up a few times. The gene calls are TRBV27 and TRBJ1-1; no firm D call. This CDR3 spans 14 amino acids. The V and J ends lost 1 base and 1 base respectively, with 7 bases between them. Germline CDR1 and CDR2: MNHEY and SMNVEV (reference sequence). In nucleotides, the CDR3 is TGTGCCAGCAGTTTATTAGCCCGGAACACTGAAGCTTTCTTT. This encodes CASSLLARNTEAFF.

J is TRBJ2-3 and V is TRBV6-5; tentative D call: TRBD2 (5 bases). This CDR3 is built from 13 residues. V lost 6 bases to trimming and J lost 2 bases, with 9 bases between them. Germline lookup yields CDR1 MNHEY and CDR2 SVGAGI. CDR3 sequence reads: CASRDYTTDTQYF. As DNA, the CDR3 is TGTGCCAGCAGAGACTATACCACAGATACGCAGTATTTT.

The rearrangement links TRBV3-1 (or the pseudogene TRBV3-2) to TRBJ2-5; no clear D gene. Germline V gives CDR1 LGHDT, CDR2 YNNKEL (reference sequence). This CDR3 is 15 amino acids long. V gave up 1 base and J gave up 1 base, with 10 bases separating them. CDR3 coding DNA: TGTGCCAGCAGCCAAGTGGCGCTAGTCCAAGAGACCCAGTACTTC. It codes for CASSQVALVQETQYF.

V gene TRBV19 combines with J gene TRBJ1-1; no definite D call. Germline lookup yields CDR1 LNHDA and CDR2 SQIVND (reference sequence). The length of the CDR3 is 14 residues. Trimming took 6 bases from V and 2 from J, leaving 13 bases between them. In DNA form, the CDR3 reads TGTGCCAGTAGCTCCGGGAGACTTAACACTGAAGCTTTCTTT. It encodes CASSSGRLNTEAFF.

This rearrangement joins TRBV2 to TRBJ2-7, with D maybe TRBD1 (6 bases). V was cut by 6 bases and J by 4 bases, with 13 bases left in between. This CDR3 region has 13 residues. CDR1 is SNHLY and CDR2 is FYNNEI in the germline V gene. The CDR3 reads CASRGGNNYEQYV. CDR3 nucleotide sequence: TGTGCCAGCAGAGGGGGAAACAATTACGAGCAGTACGTC.

V usage is TRBV5-1 and J usage is TRBJ1-1, with unresolved D. V was pared by 0 bases and J by 7 bases, with 13 bases between. Germline V gene data show CDR1 as SGHRS and CDR2 as YFSETQ. This CDR3 comprises 14 residues. CDR3 loop: CASSLASGANEAFF. DNA of the CDR3: TGCGCCAGCAGCTTGGCTTCCGGAGCCAATGAAGCTTTCTTT.

The chain employs TRBV2 and TRBJ1-3, with D unclear. There are 17 residues in the CDR3. CDR1 and CDR2 from the germline V gene are SNHLY and FYNNEI. The V gene lost 0 bases and the J gene lost 5 bases, with 17 bases spanning the gap. The CDR3 loop is CASSEALGQQFRNTIYF. As DNA, the CDR3 is TGTGCCAGCAGTGAAGCGCTTGGGCAGCAGTTCAGAAACACCATATATTTT.

Of note for this clone: This sample includes further DNA sequences coding for the same CDR3. This chain uses TRBV3-1 (or the pseudogene TRBV3-2) with TRBJ2-1; D is ambiguous. V was clipped by 1 base and J by 7 bases, with 11 bases between them. Germline V gene sequence: CDR1 LGHDT, CDR2 YNNKEL (reference sequence). CDR3 length: 14 residues. This CDR3 is CASSQASGRNEQFF. The CDR3 region has the DNA TGTGCCAGCAGCCAAGCCTCGGGTAGGAATGAGCAGTTCTTC.

J is TRBJ2-1 and V is TRBV30; TRBD2 matches at 8 bases. The ends lost 1 base at V and 10 bases at J; junction bases unmatched: 6. This CDR3 is built from 13 residues. Germline-derived CDR1 and CDR2 are GTSNPN and SVGIG (reference sequence). Here the CDR3 DNA reads TGTGCCTGGAGTGAACTAGCGGCGGGGGAGCAGTTCTTC. Encoded protein: CAWSELAAGEQFF.

The J gene is TRBJ2-1, the V gene TRBV18, with D tentatively TRBD1 (5 bases). Germline CDR1 and CDR2: KGHSH and LQKENI. The CDR3 runs 16 residues. V was cut by 0 bases and J by 4 bases, with 13 bases left in between. The CDR3 is CASSPPQGMSYNEQFF. The CDR3 bases are TGTGCCAGCTCACCACCCCAGGGAATGTCATACAATGAGCAGTTCTTC.

The rearrangement links TRBV14 to TRBJ1-6, with D unclear. Germline assignment: CDR1 SGHDN and CDR2 FVKESK. Trimming took off 4 bases at V and 2 bases at J, with 6 bases between the two ends. The CDR3 is made up of 14 amino acids. CDR3 DNA: TGTGCCAGCAGCCTCGGGACCTATAATTCACCCCTCCACTTT. It encodes CASSLGTYNSPLHF.

The chain recombines TRBV5-6 with TRBJ2-7; 7 bases align to TRBD2. Looked up from germline, CDR1 is SGHDT and CDR2 is YYEEEE. This CDR3 has 13 amino acids. The ends lost 1 base at V and 6 bases at J; junction bases unmatched: 4. The CDR3 loop is CASSLTAGVEQYV. The DNA of the CDR3 is TGTGCCAGCAGCTTGACCGCGGGGGTCGAGCAGTACGTC.

This chain links TRBV9 with TRBJ1-2; 7 positions agree with TRBD1. This CDR3 comprises 14 residues. The germline gives CDR1 SGDLS, CDR2 YYNGEE. The V and J ends lost 3 bases and 2 bases, in that order; junction bases with no gene match: 4. The CDR3 reads CASSGATGNYGYTF. In DNA form, the CDR3 reads TGTGCCAGCAGCGGGGCGACAGGGAACTATGGCTACACCTTC.

The rearrangement joins TRBV29-1 to TRBJ2-5; no reliable D call. V lost 0 bases to trimming and J lost 13 bases, with 12 bases between them. The CDR3 is 11 residues long. From germline, CDR1 is SQVTM and CDR2 ANQGSEA. CDR3 amino acids: CSVEDRPHRYF. Written as DNA, the CDR3 is TGCAGCGTTGAAGATAGGCCCCACAGGTACTTC.

The chain recombines TRBV7-9 with TRBJ1-6, with D possibly TRBD1 on 6 matching bases. The CDR3 sequence is 16 residues long. CDR1 is SEHNR, CDR2 FQNEAQ, per germline (reference sequence). V was shortened by 5 bases and J by 0 bases, with 11 bases between the two germline ends. CDR3 amino acids: CASSPRTDSYNSPLHF. The DNA of the CDR3 is TGTGCCAGCAGCCCACGGACAGACTCCTATAATTCACCCCTCCACTTT.

The CDR3 DNA is TGTGCCAGCAGCATTAGCGGGGGGGTCTACAATGAGCAGTTCTTC. Amino acids: CASSISGGVYNEQFF. The chain combines TRBV11-2 with TRBJ2-1; TRBD2 matches 11 bases. CDR1 and CDR2 (germline): SGHAT, FQNNGV. CDR3 size: 15 residues. V gave up 5 bases and J gave up 3 bases; unmatched junction bases: 3.

V gene TRBV14 combines with J gene TRBJ2-7; 16 bases fit TRBD2. The CDR3 sequence is 18 residues long. Per the germline V gene, CDR1 is SGHDN and CDR2 is FVKESK. V lost 4 bases, J lost 3 bases, and 9 bases stayed unmatched. This chain's CDR3 is CASSLLGTSGGGNYEQYV. The CDR3 DNA reads TGTGCCAGCAGCCTGCTCGGGACTAGCGGGGGGGGAAACTACGAGCAGTACGTC.

V gene TRBV6-5 combines with J gene TRBJ1-2; TRBD1 aligns across 9 bases. The CDR3 totals 15 residues. V dropped 2 bases and J dropped 7; count of bases not matched to a gene: 8. Germline values: CDR1 MNHEY, CDR2 SVGAGI. CDR3 region: CASSYQGQGASGYTF. CDR3 coding DNA: TGTGCCAGCAGTTACCAGGGACAGGGCGCCAGTGGCTACACCTTC.

The chain has TRBV5-5 and TRBJ1-1; D ambiguous. The CDR3 has 13 residues. In germline, CDR1 is SGHKS, CDR2 YYEKEE (reference sequence). The V and J ends lost 2 bases and 3 bases respectively, with 8 bases between them. The CDR3 protein is CASSLLVDTEAFF. DNA of the CDR3: TGTGCCAGCAGCTTATTAGTAGACACTGAAGCTTTCTTT. The full variable domain, its missing parts supplied by reference TRBV5-5 and TRBJ1-1, is DAGVTQSPTHLIKTRGQQVTLRCSPISGHKSVSWYQQVLGQGPQFIFQYYEKEERGRGNFPDRFSARQFPNYSSELNVNALLLGDSALYLCASSLLVDTEAFFGQGTRLTVV.

The rearrangement links TRBV6-5 to TRBJ1-6, with D uncertain. The CDR3 totals 15 residues. Germline V gene sequence: CDR1 MNHEY, CDR2 SVGAGI. DNA of the CDR3: TGTGCTAGCTTAGAGGCGGTACCGGTCAATTCACCCCTCCACTTT. It is translated as CASLEAVPVNSPLHF.

CDR3 amino acids: CASSLASGSQTGELFF. The CDR3 nucleotides read TGTGCCAGCAGCTTAGCCAGCGGGAGTCAAACCGGGGAGCTGTTTTTT. This chain links TRBV7-6 with TRBJ2-2, with 8 bases fitting TRBD2. In germline, CDR1 is SGHVS, CDR2 FNYEAQ. Germline trimming cut 0 bases from V and 5 bases from J; bases unmatched to any gene: 5. The CDR3 is 16 amino acids.

The genes are TRBV28 and TRBJ2-7, with no clear D. The germline V and J ends were trimmed by 6 bases and 4 bases, with 13 bases remaining between them. The CDR3 consists of 13 residues. Per germline, CDR1 MDHEN and CDR2 SYDVKM. As DNA, the CDR3 is TGTGCCAGCAGGGCCGCTGCGGAGTACGAGCAGTACGTC. Translated: CASRAAAEYEQYV.